This T cell receptor beta chain derives from a study of blood T cell repertoires in COVID-19. Study-level background: T cells, B-cell-depleted T cells, or PBMCs supplied cDNA or gDNA.

V was clipped by 1 base and J by 1 base; unmatched bases: 3. CDR1 is PRHDT and CDR2 is FYEKMQ in the germline V gene (reference sequence). The CDR3 totals 15 residues. Under the authors' procedure: Estimation of nucleated cell counts was performed using reference gene primer amplification. Assay: immunoSEQ multiplex PCR; the TCRdb copy retains only in-frame clones and omits some. That table is the source of V, J and clone size, and D and trimming were worked out from the DNA. The sample holds some 350,000 clones, approximately 90% seen once. This clonotype was obtained from a woman younger than 30 who had recovered from COVID-19. The chain carries TRBV13 and TRBJ2-5; 7 bases match TRBD2. The material sequenced was peripheral blood. CDR3 region: CASSLALAAQETQYF. CDR3 in DNA: TGTGCCAGCAGCTTAGCCCTAGCGGCCCAAGAGACCCAGTACTTC.